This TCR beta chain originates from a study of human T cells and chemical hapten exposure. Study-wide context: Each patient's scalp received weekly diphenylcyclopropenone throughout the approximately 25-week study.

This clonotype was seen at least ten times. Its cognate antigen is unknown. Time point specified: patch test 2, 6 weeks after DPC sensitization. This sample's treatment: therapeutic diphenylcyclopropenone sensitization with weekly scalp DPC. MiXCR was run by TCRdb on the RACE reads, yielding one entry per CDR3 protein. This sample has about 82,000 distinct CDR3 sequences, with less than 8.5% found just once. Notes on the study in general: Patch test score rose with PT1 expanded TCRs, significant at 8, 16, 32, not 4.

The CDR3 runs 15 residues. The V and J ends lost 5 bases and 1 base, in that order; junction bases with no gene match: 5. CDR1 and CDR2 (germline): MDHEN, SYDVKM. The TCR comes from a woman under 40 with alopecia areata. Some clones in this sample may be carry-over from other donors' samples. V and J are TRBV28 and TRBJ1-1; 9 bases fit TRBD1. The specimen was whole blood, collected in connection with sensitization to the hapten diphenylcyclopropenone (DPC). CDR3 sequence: CASSSRDRANTEAFF. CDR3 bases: TGTGCCAGCAGTAGCCGGGACAGGGCGAACACTGAAGCTTTCTTT.